A selection of T cell receptor beta chains follows, all from one sample in a study of blood T cell repertoires in COVID-19. Measured with immunoSEQ multiplex PCR; TCRdb has only the in-frame clones, and not every one. The profile shows some 200,000 clones, approximately 75% of them singletons. The sequenced material came from PBMCs or T cells enriched from blood (not recorded which). These receptors originate from a man in his forties who had recovered from COVID-19. Each CDR3 is given with its conserved first and last residue. The D gene is left open where the match is weak.

d_gene: TRBD1
v_gene: TRBV27
j_gene: TRBJ2-2
CDR3aa: CASRMTGGTGELFF
CDR3nt: TGTGCCAGCAGGATGACAGGGGGCACCGGGGAGCTGTTTTTT

d_gene: TRBD2
v_gene: TRBV19
j_gene: TRBJ2-1
CDR3aa: CASSPLKREGRYNEQFF
CDR3nt: TGTGCCAGTAGTCCCCTAAAGCGGGAGGGCCGCTACAATGAGCAGTTCTTC

d_gene: TRBD1
v_gene: TRBV7-8
j_gene: TRBJ2-7
CDR3aa: CASSPRSGQGASEQYF
CDR3nt: TGTGCCAGCAGCCCGAGATCGGGACAGGGTGCGTCCGAGCAGTACTTC

d_gene: TRBD1
v_gene: TRBV6-6
j_gene: TRBJ1-4
CDR3aa: CASSSTDRGRNEKLFF
CDR3nt: TGTGCCAGCAGTTCCACGGACAGGGGCCGGAATGAAAAACTGTTTTTT

d_gene: .
v_gene: TRBV7-3
j_gene: TRBJ2-1
CDR3aa: CASSLKGGVNNEQFF
CDR3nt: TGTGCCAGCAGCTTAAAAGGGGGAGTGAACAATGAGCAGTTCTTC

d_gene: .
v_gene: TRBV19
j_gene: TRBJ2-2
CDR3aa: CASSTGDRNTGELFF
CDR3nt: TGTGCCAGTAGCACAGGCGACAGGAACACCGGGGAGCTGTTTTTT

d_gene: TRBD1
v_gene: TRBV30
j_gene: TRBJ1-1
CDR3aa: CAWSRTGLGEAFF
CDR3nt: TGTGCCTGGAGTCGGACAGGGTTGGGTGAAGCTTTCTTT

d_gene: .
v_gene: TRBV18
j_gene: TRBJ1-4
CDR3aa: CASSSYILEKLFF
CDR3nt: TGTGCCAGCTCCTCCTATATCCTCGAAAAACTGTTTTTT

d_gene: .
v_gene: TRBV7-2
j_gene: TRBJ1-1
CDR3aa: CASSFASVYTEAFF
CDR3nt: TGTGCCAGCAGCTTTGCCTCGGTCTACACTGAAGCTTTCTTT

d_gene: TRBD1
v_gene: TRBV2
j_gene: TRBJ1-1
CDR3aa: CASNSGGAYTEAFF
CDR3nt: TGTGCCAGTAACTCAGGGGGCGCGTACACTGAAGCTTTCTTT

d_gene: .
v_gene: TRBV10-3
j_gene: TRBJ2-1
CDR3aa: CAISERAGLTYNEQFF
CDR3nt: TGTGCCATCAGTGAGAGGGCGGGCCTTACCTACAATGAGCAGTTCTTC

d_gene: .
v_gene: TRBV12-3/TRBV12-4
j_gene: TRBJ2-1
CDR3aa: CASSFLNEQFF
CDR3nt: TGTGCCAGCAGTTTTTTAAATGAGCAGTTCTTC

d_gene: .
v_gene: TRBV11-2
j_gene: TRBJ1-3
CDR3aa: CASSQTPGSGNTIYF
CDR3nt: TGTGCCAGCAGCCAGACCCCAGGGTCTGGAAACACCATATATTTT

d_gene: .
v_gene: TRBV19
j_gene: TRBJ2-1
CDR3aa: CASSIPRGVNNEQFF
CDR3nt: TGTGCCAGTAGTATCCCGCGGGGAGTTAACAATGAGCAGTTCTTC

d_gene: .
v_gene: TRBV5-6
j_gene: TRBJ2-1
CDR3aa: CASSLEREQFF
CDR3nt: TGTGCCAGCAGCTTGGAACGGGAGCAGTTCTTC

d_gene: .
v_gene: TRBV6-5
j_gene: TRBJ1-2
CDR3aa: CASTLNQGTDGYTF
CDR3nt: TGTGCCAGCACCCTGAACCAGGGGACGGATGGCTACACCTTC

d_gene: .
v_gene: TRBV7-9
j_gene: TRBJ2-1
CDR3aa: CASSLRDLATVEQFF
CDR3nt: TGTGCCAGCAGCCTCCGGGACTTAGCTACGGTTGAGCAGTTCTTC

d_gene: .
v_gene: TRBV19
j_gene: TRBJ1-3
CDR3aa: CATYLRGIYF
CDR3nt: TGTGCCACCTACCTTAGAGGCATATATTTT

d_gene: .
v_gene: TRBV9
j_gene: TRBJ2-1
CDR3aa: CASSVEGSRINEQFF
CDR3nt: TGTGCCAGCAGCGTAGAAGGGAGCCGGATCAATGAGCAGTTCTTC

d_gene: .
v_gene: TRBV5-6
j_gene: TRBJ2-5
CDR3aa: CASSLGPQQTQYF
CDR3nt: TGTGCCAGCAGCTTGGGGCCCCAACAGACCCAGTACTTC

d_gene: .
v_gene: TRBV2
j_gene: TRBJ1-4
CDR3aa: CASRRPGGLLEDEKLFF
CDR3nt: TGTGCCAGCAGAAGACCGGGGGGGCTGCTGGAGGATGAAAAACTGTTTTTT

d_gene: .
v_gene: TRBV9
j_gene: TRBJ1-6
CDR3aa: CASSPQKGGENSPLHF
CDR3nt: TGTGCCAGCAGCCCTCAAAAGGGGGGGGAGAATTCACCCCTCCACTTT

d_gene: .
v_gene: TRBV19
j_gene: TRBJ2-1
CDR3aa: CASSTSPSYNEQFF
CDR3nt: TGTGCCAGTAGCACATCCCCTTCCTACAATGAGCAGTTCTTC

d_gene: .
v_gene: TRBV6-1
j_gene: TRBJ1-5
CDR3aa: CASSEEGGSQPQHF
CDR3nt: TGTGCCAGCAGTGAAGAGGGGGGGTCTCAGCCCCAGCATTTT

d_gene: .
v_gene: TRBV19
j_gene: TRBJ2-1
CDR3aa: CASSRYNNEQFF
CDR3nt: TGTGCCAGTAGTCGCTATAACAATGAGCAGTTCTTC

d_gene: TRBD2
v_gene: TRBV27
j_gene: TRBJ2-1
CDR3aa: CASSLYRGGYNEQFF
CDR3nt: TGTGCCAGCAGTTTATATCGCGGGGGATACAATGAGCAGTTCTTC